Listed here are 15 T cell receptor beta chains from one sample, sequenced in a study of cytomegalovirus exposure and HLA in healthy donors. Both 60 Vbeta primers and 13 Jbeta primers went into the PCR. Some clones are missing from TCRdb's copy, which holds only in-frame ones; the method was immunoSEQ multiplex PCR. The repertoire has some 140,000 clones, 65% to 85% of them found once; the top ten carry approximately 2.8%. The sample consisted of PBMCs. The receptors shown here come from a man aged 18-30 years in good health and CMV-seronegative.

This chain joins TRBV7-6 and TRBJ2-5, with 8 bases lining up with TRBD1. The last part of the DNA fits TRBJ2-7 better; the J call may be wrong. Per germline, CDR1 SGHVS and CDR2 FNYEAQ. CDR3 length equals 16 residues. The CDR3 region is CASSLGQGFSSYEQYF. The CDR3 DNA follows: TGTGCCAGCAGCTTAGGACAGGGGTTTAGCTCCTACGAGCAGTACTTC.

Regarding this clone: Compared with germline, one end of the junction differs, possibly owing to a read error. This rearrangement joins TRBV11-1 to TRBJ2-6, with 13 positions matching TRBD2. The CDR3 consists of 18 residues. Germline V lookup: CDR1 SGHAT, CDR2 FQDESV (reference sequence). The DNA for the CDR3 is TGTGCCAGCAGCTTGACTAGCGGGGGGCCCTCTGGGGCCAACGGCCTGACTTTC. Translating gives CASSLTSGGPSGANGLTF.

The chain employs TRBV6-5 and TRBJ2-1, with D possibly TRBD1 on 5 matching bases. Looked up from germline, CDR1 is MNHEY and CDR2 is SVGAGI. This CDR3 region has 14 residues. With 4 bases removed from V and 1 base from J, the gap between germline ends came to 8 bases. The CDR3 nucleotides read TGTGCCAGCAGTTCCCAGGGTTCCTACAATGAGCAGTTCTTC. Protein: CASSSQGSYNEQFF.

The chain joins TRBV18 to TRBJ1-1; D call uncertain. From germline, CDR1 is KGHSH and CDR2 LQKENI. V lost 2 bases to trimming and J lost 5 bases, with 27 bases between them. This CDR3 comprises 19 residues. CDR3 in DNA: TGTGCCAGCTCACCAGCTCCGCTGCTCCGGTCCGGCCGCAGGACTGAAGCTTTCTTT. Its translation: CASSPAPLLRSGRRTEAFF.

The rearrangement links TRBV19 to TRBJ2-5, with 11 bases identical to TRBD1. J gave up 4 bases and V 7 bases, and 8 bases lay outside the gene matches. CDR1 LNHDA and CDR2 SQIVND come from the germline V gene (reference sequence). CDR3 length equals 15 residues. The CDR3 DNA reads as TGTGCCAGTATTGGACAGGGGGCGTCGCGAGAGACCCAGTACTTC. This translates into CASIGQGASRETQYF.

This chain uses TRBV10-3 with TRBJ2-3, with 11 bases lining up with TRBD1. Per the germline V gene, CDR1 is ENHRY and CDR2 is SYGVKD. V gave up 2 bases and J gave up 4 bases; unmatched junction bases: 2. The CDR3 length is 15 residues. CDR3 bases: TGTGCCATCAGTGAGATGGGACAGGGGGCAGATACGCAGTATTTT. It yields the protein CAISEMGQGADTQYF.

This chain links TRBV28 with TRBJ1-3; no reliable D call. This CDR3 contains 15 residues. Between the trimmed V and J ends, which lost 6 bases and 2 bases, there was a span of 14 bases. Germline CDR1 MDHEN, CDR2 SYDVKM. The CDR3 loop is CASRSSGGPGNTIYF. The CDR3, as DNA: TGTGCCAGCAGGAGTTCGGGAGGTCCTGGAAACACCATATATTTT.

This sequence joins TRBV28 and TRBJ1-2, with D possibly TRBD1 on 6 matching bases. The germline V and J ends were trimmed by 5 bases and 7 bases, with 11 bases remaining between them. Germline lookup yields CDR1 MDHEN and CDR2 SYDVKM. The CDR3 contains 12 residues. The CDR3 bases are TGTGCCAGCAGTCTCACAGGGAGTGGCTACACCTTC. Translating gives CASSLTGSGYTF.

A note on this clone: Additional DNA sequences in this sample encode the identical CDR3. The genes are TRBV7-3 and TRBJ2-2, with a tentative D call TRBD1 (5 bases). Trimming pared 0 bases from V and 0 bases from J, leaving 17 bases between. Germline V gives CDR1 SGHTA, CDR2 FQGTGA. The CDR3 is 19 amino acids. For the CDR3, the DNA is TGTGCCAGCAGCTTAACGATTCCATCTACAGGTGCGAACACCGGGGAGCTGTTTTTT. It encodes CASSLTIPSTGANTGELFF.

The J gene is TRBJ1-3, the V gene TRBV5-1; D may be TRBD1 (6 bases). Trimming took off 0 bases at V and 2 bases at J, with 12 bases between the two ends. The germline gives CDR1 SGHRS, CDR2 YFSETQ. CDR3 length equals 16 residues. The CDR3 region has the DNA TGCGCCAGCAGCTTGGGGTCCCCAGGGGCTGGAAACACCATATATTTT. It translates to CASSLGSPGAGNTIYF.

The V gene is TRBV5-1, the J gene TRBJ1-1; D not resolved. The V gene's germline CDR1 is SGHRS and CDR2 YFSETQ. Trimming stripped 0 bases from V and 3 bases from J, with 9 bases between. This CDR3 is built from 14 residues. The CDR3 reads CASSLEQLDTEAFF. The CDR3 bases are TGCGCCAGCAGCTTGGAACAATTGGACACTGAAGCTTTCTTT.

The V and J genes are TRBV7-8 and TRBJ1-2; 7 bases fit TRBD1. Germline CDR1 SGHVS, CDR2 FQNEAQ. The CDR3 runs 15 residues. After removal of 5 bases from V and 4 bases from J, the junction contained 10 bases not matched to a gene. The CDR3 sequence is CASSPRQGRGYGYTF. The CDR3 coding sequence is TGTGCCAGCAGCCCCCGACAGGGCCGGGGCTATGGCTACACCTTC.

The rearrangement links TRBV6-5 to TRBJ1-1; D remains unclear. V gave up 6 bases and J gave up 3 bases, with 11 bases separating them. The CDR3 sequence is 13 residues long. The germline gives CDR1 MNHEY, CDR2 SVGAGI. In DNA form, the CDR3 reads TGTGCCAGCAGAAACCGAGGCCACACTGAAGCTTTCTTT. Its protein is CASRNRGHTEAFF.

Details on this clone: A junction end diverges from the germline sequence, so it may reflect a read error. The V gene is TRBV27, the J gene TRBJ2-6; 8 bases line up with TRBD1. Germline CDR1 and CDR2: MNHEY and SMNVEV (reference sequence). The CDR3 has 19 residues. The CDR3 nucleotides read TGTGCCAGCGCCCCCAGACCAGGGGGCGACTTTTCTGGGGCCAACGGCCTGACTTTC. It translates to CASAPRPGGDFSGANGLTF. Filled out from reference TRBV27 and TRBJ2-6, the complete variable domain reads EAQVTQNPRYLITVTGKKLTVTCSQNMNHEYMSWYRQDPGLGLRQIYYSMNVEVTDKGDVPEGYKVSRKEKRNFPLILESPSPNQTSLYFCASAPRPGGDFSGANGLTFGAGSRLTVL.

This clone came up once. J is TRBJ2-3 and V is TRBV7-9; TRBD1 matches at 7 bases. The CDR3 has 16 amino acids. From germline, CDR1 is SEHNR and CDR2 FQNEAQ (reference sequence). The junction had 7 bases not matched to a gene; V was cut back by 3 bases and J by 1 base. In DNA, the CDR3 is TGTGCCAGCAGCTTCTCCCGACAGGGCCGCACAGATACGCAGTATTTT. It codes for CASSFSRQGRTDTQYF. Using reference TRBV7-9 and TRBJ2-3 for the parts outside the CDR3, the full variable domain is DTGVSQNPRHKITKRGQNVTFRCDPISEHNRLYWYRQTLGQGPEFLTYFQNEAQLEKSRLLSDRFSAERPKGSFSTLEIQRTEQGDSAMYLCASSFSRQGRTDTQYFGPGTRLTVL.